The source of this T cell receptor beta chain is a study of cytomegalovirus exposure and HLA in healthy donors. Study outcomes and limitations: A list of 150 to 200 TCR beta chains associated with cytomegalovirus was given.

About this clone itself: Its target is unknown.

PCR amplification relied on 60 Vbeta primers (plus 13 Jbeta primers). The table came from immunoSEQ multiplex PCR; TCRdb's copy has only in-frame clones and leaves some out. The table records some 100,000 clones, 65% to 85% of them present only once. The TCR sequence derives from a woman aged 40 to 50 in good health and CMV-seronegative. Sequences were obtained from PBMCs.

CDR3 nucleotides: TGTGCCAGCAGCCTCACGCGGCAGGGTCGGTACAATGAGCAGTTCTTC. This translates into CASSLTRQGRYNEQFF. The gene calls are TRBV11-2 and TRBJ2-1; D is perhaps TRBD1 (5 bases). V was pared by 5 bases and J by 4 bases, with 18 bases between. The CDR3 covers 16 residues. Germline lookup yields CDR1 SGHAT and CDR2 FQNNGV. Full variable domain (rest looked up from reference TRBV11-2 and TRBJ2-1): EAGVAQSPRYKIIEKRQSVAFWCNPISGHATLYWYQQILGQGPKLLIQFQNNGVVDDSQLPKDRFSAERLKGVDSTLKIQPAKLEDSAVYLCASSLTRQGRYNEQFFGPGTRLTVL.